The rows below give T cell receptor beta chains drawn from one sample of a study of beta chain features in type 1 diabetes. Measured with immunoSEQ multiplex PCR; TCRdb has only the in-frame clones, and not every one. Of 860,000 or so clones in the sample, roughly 15% were seen once. The sample was naive CD4+ T cells from blood. The source of these receptors is a woman aged 18-29 years in good health. Each CDR3 is given with its conserved first and last residue. D genes are given only for firm matches. Not every row has a clone size; where given, it reads once, few, many or a size class.

v_call	clone_size	j_call	d_call	cdr3_aa	cdr3_nt
TRBV20-1	few	TRBJ2-1	.	CSALRREQFF	TGCAGTGCTCTGAGGCGTGAGCAGTTCTTC
TRBV9	.	TRBJ1-1	.	CASSGFGTTVTEAFF	TGTGCCAGCAGCGGGTTTGGGACCACGGTCACTGAAGCTTTCTTT
TRBV4-3	.	TRBJ1-2	.	CASSQEIRLHGYTF	TGCGCCAGCAGCCAAGAGATCCGGCTCCATGGCTACACCTTC
TRBV13	.	TRBJ2-2	.	CASSSPGRATGELFF	TGTGCCAGCAGCTCCCCCGGCAGGGCCACCGGGGAGCTGTTTTTT
TRBV7-3	.	TRBJ2-1	.	CASSPRLSGYNEQFF	TGTGCCAGCAGCCCCCGGCTTAGCGGTTACAATGAGCAGTTCTTC
TRBV15	.	TRBJ2-5	TRBD2	CATSRLGGGRGETQYF	TGTGCCACCAGCAGATTGGGGGGCGGGAGGGGAGAGACCCAGTACTTC
TRBV18	few	TRBJ2-1	TRBD2	CASSPSNSGRTVNEQFF	TGTGCCAGCTCACCAAGCAACAGCGGGAGGACCGTCAATGAGCAGTTCTTC
TRBV5-4	.	TRBJ2-5	TRBD1	CASRSWTGRETQYF	TGTGCCAGCAGATCATGGACAGGGCGAGAGACCCAGTACTTC
TRBV6-5	few	TRBJ2-7	.	CASSYGSGDYEQYF	TGTGCCAGCAGTTACGGTTCGGGGGACTACGAGCAGTACTTC
TRBV4-2	.	TRBJ1-4	.	CASSLERAGAATNEKLFF	TGTGCCAGCAGCCTCGAACGAGCGGGAGCTGCAACTAATGAAAAACTGTTTTTT
TRBV27	.	TRBJ2-1	TRBD2	CASSLMAGGYNEQFF	TGTGCCAGCAGTTTAATGGCGGGAGGGTACAATGAGCAGTTCTTC
TRBV4-2	.	TRBJ2-1	.	CASNPGVPSYNEQFF	TGTGCCAGCAACCCAGGGGTTCCGTCCTACAATGAGCAGTTCTTC
TRBV4-2	.	TRBJ2-1	.	CASSQDRGSPYNEQFF	TGTGCCAGCAGCCAAGATCGCGGGTCGCCCTACAATGAGCAGTTCTTC
TRBV5-4	.	TRBJ1-2	.	CASSFHPENYGYTF	TGTGCCAGCAGCTTCCACCCGGAGAACTATGGCTACACCTTC
TRBV5-1	few	TRBJ2-7	.	CASSTGQGRYEQYF	TGCGCCAGCAGCACGGGGCAGGGTCGGTACGAGCAGTACTTC
TRBV9	.	TRBJ2-2	.	CASSAPGAGELFF	TGTGCCAGCAGCGCTCCGGGGGCCGGGGAGCTGTTTTTT
TRBV19	few	TRBJ2-1	TRBD1	CASSGWDREPYNEQFF	TGTGCCAGTAGTGGTTGGGACAGGGAACCTTACAATGAGCAGTTCTTC